This T cell receptor (beta chain) emerged from a study of blood T cells in healthy people across ages. The V gene lost 6 bases and the J gene lost 2 bases, with 9 bases spanning the gap. The germline V gene has CDR1 ENHRY and CDR2 SYGVKD. The CDR3 length is 13 residues. Study observations and caveats: Possibly confounding the expanded clonotype changes was the fact that donor CMV status was unknown. There were more naive CD4+ cells and higher diversity in long-lived donors than in aged donors. Diversity estimates drawn from one million T cells were deemed underestimates.

In its sample, this clonotype was seen many times. What it binds is not known. A J-beta primer mix and a sample-barcoded 5' primer were used in a second PCR of roughly 6 to 12 cycles. MiXCR, run by TCRdb on the 5' RACE reads, gives a single entry per CDR3 protein. The data show around 1,500,000 distinct CDR3 sequences, with roughly 40% seen just once and 7.9% held by the top ten. Sample: blood. This receptor was taken from a woman between 18 and 29 years old in good health. The chain has TRBV10-3 and TRBJ2-3; D is uncertain. CDR3 sequence reads: CAIRTGSTDTQYF. The CDR3 region has the DNA TGTGCCATCAGGACCGGCTCCACAGATACGCAGTATTTT.